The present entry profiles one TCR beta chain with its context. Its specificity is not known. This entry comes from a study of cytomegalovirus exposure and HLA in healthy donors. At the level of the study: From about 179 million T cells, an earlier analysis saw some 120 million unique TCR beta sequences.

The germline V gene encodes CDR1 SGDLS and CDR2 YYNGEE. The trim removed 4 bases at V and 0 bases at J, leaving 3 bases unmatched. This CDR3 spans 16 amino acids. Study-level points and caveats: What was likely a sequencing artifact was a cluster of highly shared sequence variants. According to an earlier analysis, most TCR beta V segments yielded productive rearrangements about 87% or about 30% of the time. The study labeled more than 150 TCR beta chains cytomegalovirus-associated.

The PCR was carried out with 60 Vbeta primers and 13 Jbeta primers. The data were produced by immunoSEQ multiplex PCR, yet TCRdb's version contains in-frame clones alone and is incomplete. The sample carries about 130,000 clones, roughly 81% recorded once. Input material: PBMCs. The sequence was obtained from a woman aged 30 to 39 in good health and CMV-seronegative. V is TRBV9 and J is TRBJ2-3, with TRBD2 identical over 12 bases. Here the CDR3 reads CASSTGLAGSTDTQYF. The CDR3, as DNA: TGTGCCAGCAGCACCGGACTAGCGGGAAGCACAGATACGCAGTATTTT.